The rows below give T cell receptor beta chains drawn from one sample of a study of blood T cell repertoires in COVID-19. TCRdb's table, derived via immunoSEQ multiplex PCR, lists solely in-frame clones and lacks some. The data hold 250,000 to 300,000 clones, with around 80% observed a single time. Material: PBMCs or T cells enriched from blood (not recorded which). The receptors come from a middle-aged man who had been exposed to COVID-19. CDR3s include the opening cysteine and the closing phenylalanine or tryptophan. Each record gives: D gene, clone size, V gene, J gene, CDR3 DNA, CDR3 protein. D genes are given only for firm matches. Some rows mark clone size as missing; the rest say once, few, many or name a class of expanded clone.

TRBD1,NA,TRBV23-1,TRBJ2-2,TGCGCCAGCAGTCCGGACAGGGAAGTGGCCGGGGAGCTGTTTTTT,CASSPDREVAGELFF
TRBD2,NA,TRBV18,TRBJ2-4,TGTGCCAGCTCACCGGGGGGCGGGAGGACTAAAAACATTCAGTACTTC,CASSPGGGRTKNIQYF
TRBD2,few,TRBV4-1,TRBJ2-7,TGCGCCAGCAGCCAAGGCGTAGCGGGAGGGAAGTACTTC,CASSQGVAGGKYF
TRBD1,NA,TRBV27,TRBJ2-1,TGTGCCAGCAGAGGGCCGGGACAGGGGGTTACGGATGAGCAGTTCTTC,CASRGPGQGVTDEQFF
NA,NA,TRBV27,TRBJ1-1,TGTGCCAGCAGTCATTCTGACCCCCCCCGGCGGGCTGAAGCTTTCTTT,CASSHSDPPRRAEAFF
TRBD1,NA,TRBV30,TRBJ1-2,TGTGCCTGGACCATCGGACAGGGACGGGGCGGCTACACCTTC,CAWTIGQGRGGYTF
NA,NA,TRBV12-3/TRBV12-4,TRBJ2-7,TGTGCCAGCAGTAAATTTTACTACGAGCAGTACTTC,CASSKFYYEQYF
TRBD2,NA,TRBV4-1,TRBJ2-2,TGCGCCAGCAGCCAATATCTAGCGGGAAGCGGGGAGCTGTTTTTT,CASSQYLAGSGELFF
TRBD1,NA,TRBV5-1,TRBJ1-1,TGCGCCAGCAGCGACAGGGGCTCGAACACTGAAGCTTTCTTT,CASSDRGSNTEAFF
NA,NA,TRBV16,TRBJ2-5,TGTGCCAGCAGCCAAATCTCAGAAGAGACCCAGTACTTC,CASSQISEETQYF
NA,NA,TRBV19,TRBJ1-4,TGTGCCACCAGTGGTGGGGCAGCCCTTGCAACTAATGAAAAACTGTTTTTT,CATSGGAALATNEKLFF
NA,NA,TRBV18,TRBJ1-2,TGTGCCAGCTCACCAGGAGAAAAGTATGGCTACACCTTC,CASSPGEKYGYTF
NA,NA,TRBV3-1/TRBV3-2,TRBJ1-1,TGTGCCAGCAGCCAAGATGGGGCGGGGCTCCTGAACACTGAAGCTTTCTTT,CASSQDGAGLLNTEAFF
NA,NA,TRBV7-9,TRBJ1-5,TGTGCCAGCACTTCTGACGGGGAGGGCAATCAGCCCCAGCATTTT,CASTSDGEGNQPQHF
TRBD2,NA,TRBV4-2,TRBJ2-1,TGTGCCAGCAGCCAAACGGGGACTAGCGGGAGTCCCCATGAGCAGTTCTTC,CASSQTGTSGSPHEQFF
NA,NA,TRBV12-3/TRBV12-4,TRBJ2-7,TGTGCCACAGGGGCTAGCGGTTACTACGAGCAGTACTTC,CATGASGYYEQYF
TRBD2,NA,TRBV7-8,TRBJ2-7,TGTGCCAGCAGCTTTCCTACGGGGGGTGGTTACGAGCAGTACTTC,CASSFPTGGGYEQYF
NA,NA,TRBV29-1,TRBJ2-2,TGCAGCGCCGCCTCCGGCCGGAGCTACACCGGGGAGCTGTTTTTT,CSAASGRSYTGELFF
TRBD1,NA,TRBV23-1,TRBJ1-4,TGCGCCAGCAGTCAATCCCCAACAGGGGGCAGTTCTAATGAAAAACTGTTTTTT,CASSQSPTGGSSNEKLFF
NA,NA,TRBV30,TRBJ1-6,TGTGCCTGGAGTGTAGGACAAAATAATTCACCCCTCCACTTT,CAWSVGQNNSPLHF
NA,NA,TRBV30,TRBJ2-7,TGTGCCTGGAACGGTGACAGCTACGAGCAGTACTTC,CAWNGDSYEQYF
TRBD1,NA,TRBV27,TRBJ1-6,TGTGCCAGCAGTCCTGACAGGGTGACTAATTCACCCCTCCACTTT,CASSPDRVTNSPLHF
NA,once,TRBV24-1,TRBJ2-1,TGTGCCACCAATAAGGGCGGCAGCGGAGGAGTAAATGAGCAGTTCTTC,CATNKGGSGGVNEQFF
TRBD1,NA,TRBV2,TRBJ1-2,TGTGCCAGCAGCCCGGACAGGGTTAGTGGCTACACCTTC,CASSPDRVSGYTF
NA,NA,TRBV29-1,TRBJ1-1,TGCAGCGTTGACCTCGGACAGAGTTACACTGAAGCTTTCTTT,CSVDLGQSYTEAFF
TRBD2,NA,TRBV4-1,TRBJ2-3,TGCGCCAGCAGCCAAGAACTAGCGGGGACCTTCACAGATACGCAGTATTTT,CASSQELAGTFTDTQYF
TRBD2,NA,TRBV4-2,TRBJ2-2,TGTGCCAGCTTCTTTTTATCCATGAATAGCGGGAGAAAGAACACCGGGGAGCTGTTTTTT,CASFFLSMNSGRKNTGELFF
TRBD2,NA,TRBV19,TRBJ2-7,TGTGCCAGTAAAGAGCGGGGTTGGGCTTACGAGCAGTACTTC,CASKERGWAYEQYF
TRBD1,once,TRBV7-3,TRBJ2-7,TGTGCCAGCAGCCCGCGACCGGGACAGGGAAGCCGCGAGCAGTACTTC,CASSPRPGQGSREQYF
NA,NA,TRBV6-5,TRBJ2-5,TGTGCCAGCAGTTACTCTTCGGTTCAAGAGACCCAGTACTTC,CASSYSSVQETQYF
TRBD1,NA,TRBV19,TRBJ2-2,TGTGCCAGTAGTGGGTGGGCAGGGGGCCTCCCCGGGGAGCTGTTTTTT,CASSGWAGGLPGELFF
NA,few,TRBV18,TRBJ1-5,TGTGCCAGCTCACCCGGGGGTCCCAATCAGCCCCAGCATTTT,CASSPGGPNQPQHF
TRBD1,NA,TRBV5-4,TRBJ2-2,TGTGCCAGCAGCTTGGCGCAGGGGGCGTTCACCGGGGAGCTGTTTTTT,CASSLAQGAFTGELFF
TRBD1,once,TRBV27,TRBJ1-4,TGTGCCAGCAGTTCGACAGGGGGTTTGGGAAAACTGTTTTTT,CASSSTGGLGKLFF
TRBD1,NA,TRBV24-1,TRBJ1-2,TGTGCCACCAGTGAGACAGGGGCTAGCTATGGCTACACCTTC,CATSETGASYGYTF
TRBD2,NA,TRBV11-3,TRBJ2-1,TGTGCCAGCAGCTTAGGTGGCGGGAGGGCCGGAAATGAGCAGTTCTTC,CASSLGGGRAGNEQFF
TRBD1,NA,TRBV5-4,TRBJ2-7,TGTGCCAGCAGCTTACAGGGGGCTAGCTACGAGCAGTACTTC,CASSLQGASYEQYF
TRBD1,few,TRBV19,TRBJ2-7,TGTGCCAGTAGCGGAGACAGGGGGCGCGGCGAGCAGTACTTC,CASSGDRGRGEQYF
NA,NA,TRBV7-7,TRBJ2-2,TGTGCTAGCAGCTTAGCGCCGGCCGGGGAGCTGTTTTTT,CASSLAPAGELFF
NA,NA,TRBV10-3,TRBJ2-1,TGTGCCATCAGTGAATCCCGGGACTCGGGCCAGTTCTTC,CAISESRDSGQFF
TRBD1,NA,TRBV18,TRBJ2-7,TGTGCCAGCTCCCCCCAGGGGGCAGGGTCAACCTACGAGCAGTACTTC,CASSPQGAGSTYEQYF
TRBD2,NA,TRBV5-1,TRBJ2-5,TGCGCCAGCAGCGCAACTAGCGGGAGAGGTGGAAGAGAGACCCAGTACTTC,CASSATSGRGGRETQYF
NA,NA,TRBV7-3,TRBJ2-3,TGTGCCAGCAGCGCGACCGGGGATACGCAGTATTTT,CASSATGDTQYF